This entry is about one T cell receptor (beta chain). Its antigen is unknown. V lost 4 bases and J lost 5, with 11 bases in between. The germline CDR1 and CDR2 sequences are SNHLY and FYNNEI. This CDR3 has 13 residues. Tuberculin skin test and IGRA determined adolescents' latent tuberculosis status at entry. This sample is drawn from a study of T cells in tuberculosis. As for the study in general: This South African cohort compared adolescents with or without latent tuberculosis against adults with active tuberculosis.

Profiled with immunoSEQ multiplex PCR; TCRdb holds only in-frame clones, not every one. The sample has around 32,000 clones, approximately 93% seen once. Study-level points and caveats: Smaller distances to GMM-specific TCRs suggested their expansion in active tuberculosis.

This chain connects TRBV2 to TRBJ2-5; possible D gene TRBD1, 6 bases. This TCR derives from a donor aged 10-35 years with latent tuberculosis or without tuberculosis infection. Input material: PBMCs. CDR3 DNA sequence: TGTGCCAGCAGTGGAGGGCAGGGGGAGACCCAGTACTTC. It encodes CASSGGQGETQYF.